The rows below give T cell receptor beta chains drawn from one sample of a study of T cell responses to AZD1222 COVID-19 vaccine. The data were produced by immunoSEQ multiplex PCR, yet TCRdb's version contains in-frame clones alone and is incomplete. The sample lists roughly 60,000 clones, 60% to 85% seen once, with over 3% in the top ten. The sample was peripheral blood, taken 28 days after the second AZD1222 dose. Receptors were obtained from an adult who received the AZD1222 COVID-19 vaccine. CDR3s include the opening cysteine and the closing phenylalanine or tryptophan. A D gene is named only where the DNA matches it firmly.

J gene | V gene | D gene | CDR3 protein | CDR3 DNA
TRBJ1-5 | TRBV5-1 | TRBD1 | CASSLRPQGLGYSNQPQHF | TGCGCCAGCAGCTTGCGGCCACAGGGGCTGGGGTATAGCAATCAGCCCCAGCATTTT
TRBJ1-4 | TRBV14 | NA | CASSQGILTKKELFF | TGTGCCAGCAGCCAAGGAATACTGACGAAGAAGGAGTTGTTTTTT
TRBJ1-2 | TRBV6-2/TRBV6-3 | NA | CASRPWGRGYTF | TGTGCCAGCAGACCTTGGGGTCGAGGCTACACCTTC
TRBJ2-2 | TRBV27 | NA | CASSLWGARGAGELFF | TGTGCCAGCAGTTTGTGGGGGGCAAGGGGCGCCGGGGAGCTGTTTTTT
TRBJ2-5 | TRBV24-1 | NA | CATSDLGETQYF | TGTGCCACCAGTGATCTCGGGGAGACCCAGTACTTC
TRBJ1-3 | TRBV6-1 | TRBD1 | CASSESGQGNTIYF | TGTGCCAGCAGTGAATCGGGACAGGGAAACACCATATATTTT
TRBJ2-1 | TRBV11-3 | NA | CASSLGGSSYNEQFF | TGTGCCAGCAGCTTAGGGGGGAGCTCCTACAATGAGCAGTTCTTC
TRBJ2-7 | TRBV29-1 | NA | CSVVTILGAYEQYF | TGCAGCGTCGTTACCATCTTGGGGGCCTACGAGCAGTACTTC
TRBJ1-2 | TRBV10-3 | NA | CATSLTEIYGYTF | TGTGCCACCTCTCTTACAGAAATCTATGGCTACACCTTC
TRBJ1-1 | TRBV6-4 | NA | CASSDCEANTEAFF | TGTGCCAGCAGTGACTGTGAGGCGAACACTGAAGCTTTCTTT
TRBJ1-3 | TRBV28 | TRBD1 | CASSSGQGFGGNTIYF | TGTGCCAGCAGTTCGGGACAGGGGTTCGGTGGAAACACCATATATTTT
TRBJ1-2 | TRBV28 | NA | CASSLSGTGSGYTF | TGTGCCAGCAGTTTATCTGGAACAGGGAGTGGCTACACCTTC
TRBJ2-1 | TRBV6-5 | NA | CASSQLVRNWDEQFF | TGTGCCAGCAGCCAGTTGGTGAGAAACTGGGATGAGCAGTTCTTC
TRBJ1-1 | TRBV5-6 | NA | CASSSEYIIRGDNTEAFF | TGTGCCAGCAGCTCGGAGTATATAATAAGGGGGGACAACACTGAAGCTTTCTTT
TRBJ2-3 | TRBV11-1 | TRBD2 | CASSLGGGAPDTQYF | TGTGCCAGCAGCTTGGGCGGGGGGGCTCCAGATACGCAGTATTTT
TRBJ2-3 | TRBV28 | NA | CASSTTNRADTQYF | TGTGCCAGCAGCACCACTAACAGGGCCGATACGCAGTATTTT
TRBJ2-1 | TRBV19 | TRBD1 | CASSIAGGLNEQFF | TGTGCCAGTAGTATAGCAGGGGGCCTCAATGAGCAGTTCTTC
TRBJ2-5 | TRBV4-1 | TRBD2 | CASSQDRSGGASRETQYF | TGCGCCAGCAGCCAAGATAGGAGCGGGGGGGCCTCGCGAGAGACCCAGTACTTC
TRBJ1-2 | TRBV10-3 | NA | CAISVGGPDYGYTF | TGTGCCATCAGTGTCGGGGGGCCGGACTATGGCTACACCTTC
TRBJ1-4 | TRBV7-2 | NA | CASRRRQATNEKLFF | TGTGCCAGCAGGAGGAGACAGGCAACTAATGAAAAACTGTTTTTT
TRBJ1-6 | TRBV21-1 | NA | CASSKGNGSSYNSPLHF | TGTGCCAGCAGCAAAGGGAACGGGAGCTCCTATAATTCACCCCTCCACTTT
TRBJ1-5 | TRBV10-3 | TRBD1 | CAIRLGTDQPQHF | TGTGCCATCAGGCTGGGGACAGATCAGCCCCAGCATTTT
TRBJ1-5 | TRBV6-2/TRBV6-3 | NA | CASSYSDADYSNQPQHF | TGTGCCAGCAGTTACTCGGATGCGGACTATAGCAATCAGCCCCAGCATTTT